This TCR beta chain was captured by sequencing in a study of T cell responses to AZD1222 COVID-19 vaccine. Overall study findings and caveats: The study sampled repertoires only after the peak T cell response. Unmutated regions of variants are reportedly targeted by nearly half of spike-specific TCRs. Across the whole spike, CD4 TCRs peaked at regions 160-218 and 743-854.

The data were produced by immunoSEQ multiplex PCR, yet TCRdb's version contains in-frame clones alone and is incomplete. Counted here are more than 70,000 clones, over 70% occurring once; the ten biggest clones make up roughly 15%. Trimming shortened V by 1 base and J by 4 bases, and 7 bases separated the two germline ends. The V gene's germline CDR1 is MGHRA and CDR2 YSYEKL. The CDR3 spans 14 residues. Note on this clone: Its specificity is unknown.

The rearrangement joins TRBV4-1 to TRBJ1-4, with D unresolved. This clonotype was sampled from an adult in good health. This specimen was peripheral blood, taken on day 0 of AZD1222 vaccination. CDR3 sequence (DNA): TGCGCCAGCAGCCAAGTGGGCTATAATGAAAAACTGTTTTTT. Translating gives CASSQVGYNEKLFF.